This entry lists 24 T cell receptor beta chains sequenced from one sample in a study of T cell repertoires in cytomegalovirus infection. Each CDR3 protein is one row after TCRdb ran MiXCR on the reads. Altogether about 310,000 distinct CDR3 sequences are present, 15% to 20% being singletons, with the ten largest covering about 11%. Sequencing input: PBMCs. The receptors derive from a human donor in good health (CMV status not recorded). Some clones in this sample may be carry-over from other donors' samples.

This clonotype has a count of ten or more. The chain uses TRBV12-3 or TRBV12-4 and TRBJ2-3; D call uncertain. The CDR3 extends over 14 amino acids. The V and J ends lost 8 bases and 0 bases respectively, with 12 bases between them. The CDR3 loop reads CASLLGLSTDTQYF. Here the CDR3 DNA reads TGTGCCAGCCTTCTCGGCCTTAGCACAGATACGCAGTATTTT.

The V gene is TRBV5-1, the J gene TRBJ2-1; TRBD2 matches at 13 bases. Per the germline V gene, CDR1 is SGHRS and CDR2 is YFSETQ. This CDR3 spans 21 amino acids. The V and J ends lost 0 bases and 2 bases, in that order; junction bases with no gene match: 14. DNA of the CDR3: TGCGCCAGCAGCTTGGATCCCCCGGGACTAGCGGGGCAGGTAGCCTACAATGAGCAGTTCTTC. Amino acids: CASSLDPPGLAGQVAYNEQFF.

This clonotype has at least ten counts. The V and J genes are TRBV12-3 or TRBV12-4 and TRBJ1-1, with a weak D call TRBD1 (5 bases). The germline V and J ends were trimmed by 7 bases and 2 bases, with 14 bases remaining between them. The CDR3 covers 14 residues. The CDR3 region has the DNA TGTGCCAGCACCTATTTCCAGGGTAACACTGAAGCTTTCTTT. Translation gives CASTYFQGNTEAFF.

This clonotype was counted at least ten times. This chain links TRBV7-2 with TRBJ1-1; D is unresolved. The CDR3 has 12 residues. Trimming removed 0 bases at V and 12 bases at J, with 11 bases between. Looked up from germline, CDR1 is SGHTA and CDR2 is FQGNSA. The CDR3 loop reads CASSLAAGFPFF. In nucleotides, the CDR3 is TGTGCCAGCAGCTTAGCGGCCGGTTTCCCTTTCTTT.

The chain recombines TRBV18 with TRBJ1-6, with D perhaps matching TRBD1 (6 bases). CDR1 and CDR2 (germline): KGHSH, LQKENI. The CDR3 has 15 amino acids. The V gene lost 1 base and the J gene lost 6 bases, with 10 bases spanning the gap. The CDR3 bases are TGTGCCAGCTCACCACGGACAGAAATTAATTCACCCCTCCACTTT. Translation gives CASSPRTEINSPLHF.

This clonotype was counted between two and nine times. The rearrangement links TRBV18 to TRBJ1-4; D remains ambiguous. There are 16 residues in the CDR3. Trimming took 3 bases from V and 4 from J, leaving 15 bases between them. CDR1 and CDR2 from the germline V gene are KGHSH and LQKENI. The CDR3 here is CASSPLKKSVNEKLFF. CDR3 nucleotide sequence: TGTGCCAGCTCACCCCTTAAAAAATCGGTTAATGAAAAACTGTTTTTT.

This clonotype has ten or more counts. J is TRBJ1-2 and V is TRBV7-9, with D perhaps matching TRBD1 (5 bases). The CDR3 consists of 17 residues. Germline lookup yields CDR1 SEHNR and CDR2 FQNEAQ (reference sequence). V was trimmed by 5 bases and J by 4 bases, leaving 23 bases between them. CDR3 residues: CASSIHTGGWDLYGYTF. CDR3 DNA sequence: TGTGCCAGCAGCATTCACACTGGCGGATGGGACCTCTATGGCTACACCTTC.

This clonotype was counted between two and nine times. The chain recombines TRBV20-1 with TRBJ1-1; 8 positions agree with TRBD1. Germline assignment: CDR1 DFQATT and CDR2 SNEGSKA (reference sequence). There are 15 residues in the CDR3. V dropped 1 base and J dropped 5; count of bases not matched to a gene: 9. Written as DNA, the CDR3 is TGCAGTGCTAGAGGGACCAGGGGGCTGGGAACTGAAGCTTTCTTT. Encoded protein: CSARGTRGLGTEAFF.

There are a few counts of this clonotype. The chain has TRBV7-9 and TRBJ1-1; D is possibly TRBD1 (5 bases). This CDR3 spans 14 amino acids. The V and J ends lost 7 bases and 11 bases respectively, with 23 bases between them. Germline assignment: CDR1 SEHNR and CDR2 FQNEAQ (reference sequence). CDR3 nucleotide sequence: TGTGCCAGCATCCCCCCAGGTGGGACGGACTTGGCTTTCTTT. Residues: CASIPPGGTDLAFF.

This clonotype showed up many times. The chain is built from TRBV7-2 and TRBJ2-1; D may correspond to TRBD1 or TRBD2 (5 bases each). This CDR3 comprises 12 residues. Deletions cut 2 bases from V and 8 bases from J, with 7 bases between. Germline-derived CDR1 and CDR2 are SGHTA and FQGNSA. Written as DNA, the CDR3 is TGTGCCAGCAGCTTACGAGGGGATGAGCAGTTCTTC. This gives the protein CASSLRGDEQFF.

This clonotype was counted ten times or more. The genes are TRBV7-6 and TRBJ2-6; D gene uncertain. This CDR3 has 17 residues. Trimming removed 1 base at V and 0 bases at J, with 10 bases between. Germline lookup yields CDR1 SGHVS and CDR2 FNYEAQ. The CDR3 here is CASSLDGSPSGANVLTF. Written as DNA, the CDR3 is TGTGCCAGCAGCTTAGATGGCAGCCCCTCTGGGGCCAACGTCCTGACTTTC.

The genes are TRBV4-3 and TRBJ1-1, with TRBD1 identical over 9 bases. V lost 2 bases, J lost 6 bases, and 13 bases stayed unmatched. The CDR3 has 17 amino acids. Germline CDR1 and CDR2: LGHNA and YSLEER. CDR3 DNA: TGCGCCAGCAGCCAATCAGCCTATCGGACAGGGGAGGCTGAAGCTTTCTTT. Translation: CASSQSAYRTGEAEAFF.

This clonotype was seen a handful of times. The chain couples TRBV15 to TRBJ2-7; 8 nucleotides line up with TRBD2. Germline assignment: CDR1 LNHNV and CDR2 YYDKDF (reference sequence). This CDR3 has 15 residues. Trimming cost V 0 bases and J 2 bases; bases outside gene matches: 3. The CDR3 bases are TGTGCCACCAGCAGAGACAGGACTAGCACCTACGAGCAGTACTTC. It specifies CATSRDRTSTYEQYF.

Only a few counts were recorded for this clonotype. The V gene is TRBV6-6, the J gene TRBJ2-3, with D perhaps matching TRBD2 (5 bases). The CDR3 runs to 17 residues. With 1 base removed from V and 2 bases from J, the gap between germline ends came to 16 bases. Looked up from germline, CDR1 is MNHNY and CDR2 is SVGAGI (reference sequence). CDR3 coding DNA: TGTGCCAGCAGTTACTACGGCGGGCGTAGTTACACAGATACGCAGTATTTT. Amino acids: CASSYYGGRSYTDTQYF.

This clonotype appeared a few times. The V call is TRBV6-2 or TRBV6-3, the J call TRBJ2-5; D perhaps matches TRBD1 (6 bases). V lost 6 bases to trimming and J lost 2 bases, with 10 bases between them. The CDR3 has 13 residues. Germline V gene lookup returns CDR1 MNHEY and CDR2 SVGEGT. The CDR3 DNA sequence: TGTGCCAGCAGAAACAGGGATCAAGAGACCCAGTACTTC. Its translation: CASRNRDQETQYF.

There are many counts of this clonotype. CDR3 sequence: CASSPGQDNYGYTF. Written as DNA, the CDR3 is TGTGCCAGCAGCCCAGGACAGGATAACTATGGCTACACCTTC. The J gene is TRBJ1-2, the V gene TRBV7-2; 7 positions match TRBD1. The germline CDR1 and CDR2 sequences are SGHTA and FQGNSA. CDR3 length: 14 residues. J was trimmed by 1 base and V by 5 bases; bases with no gene match: 4.

This clonotype was counted ten times or more. V and J are TRBV7-2 and TRBJ1-5; D is uncertain. V was pared by 1 base and J by 5 bases, with 12 bases between. Germline V lookup: CDR1 SGHTA, CDR2 FQGNSA. CDR3 length: 15 amino acids. The CDR3 region is CASSLDSSGYQPQHF. CDR3 bases: TGTGCCAGCAGCTTAGACTCGTCAGGATATCAGCCCCAGCATTTT.

This clonotype was seen more than once but under ten times. V and J are TRBV10-3 and TRBJ2-2; the D gene is possibly TRBD2 (6 bases). Germline CDR1 ENHRY, CDR2 SYGVKD. The CDR3 is 12 residues long. V gave up 10 bases and J gave up 4 bases, with 10 bases separating them. The CDR3 bases are TGTGCCACCAAAGCGGGCACCGGGGAGCTGTTTTTT. It yields the protein CATKAGTGELFF.

The J gene is TRBJ2-6, the V gene TRBV6-5; a weak D match, TRBD1 (6 bases). Looked up from germline, CDR1 is MNHEY and CDR2 is SVGAGI. Trimming pared 7 bases from V and 0 bases from J, leaving 13 bases between. The CDR3 covers 16 residues. The CDR3 nucleotides are TGTGCCAGCAAAGGGACACAAGACTCTGGGGCCAACGTCCTGACTTTC. Translating gives CASKGTQDSGANVLTF.

This clonotype showed up many times. V gene TRBV7-2 combines with J gene TRBJ1-1; D remains ambiguous. V lost 2 bases and J lost 0, with 4 bases in between. Germline V gene data show CDR1 as SGHTA and CDR2 as FQGNSA. This CDR3 is 13 amino acids long. The CDR3 nucleotides read TGTGCCAGCAGCTTAACCCTGAACACTGAAGCTTTCTTT. Protein: CASSLTLNTEAFF.

This clonotype was seen ten or more times. The chain employs TRBV12-3 or TRBV12-4 and TRBJ1-6; possible D gene TRBD1, 5 bases. The CDR3 length is 14 residues. V lost 6 bases to trimming and J lost 4 bases, with 10 bases between them. CDR3 nucleotide sequence: TGTGCCAGCAGGGGGGATTTGTATAATTCACCCCTCCACTTT. Translating gives CASRGDLYNSPLHF.

The chain couples TRBV6-6 to TRBJ2-7; D is perhaps TRBD1 (6 bases). There are 10 residues in the CDR3. CDR1 is MNHNY and CDR2 is SVGAGI in the germline V gene (reference sequence). V was cut by 7 bases and J by 8 bases, with 9 bases left in between. The CDR3 sequence: CASKGVKQYF. The CDR3 DNA reads TGTGCCAGCAAGGGGGTTAAGCAGTACTTC.

Written as DNA, the CDR3 is TGTGCCAGCAGCGTAGCAGCGCGGGGGGGCAAAAATGAGCAGTTCTTC. Protein sequence: CASSVAARGGKNEQFF. The rearrangement uses TRBV9 and TRBJ2-1; 9 bases are shared with TRBD2. This CDR3 has 16 residues. V lost 0 bases to trimming and J lost 7 bases; unmatched junction nucleotides: 8. The germline V gene encodes CDR1 SGDLS and CDR2 YYNGEE.

This clonotype turned up a few times. V and J are TRBV6-2 or TRBV6-3 and TRBJ1-4, with 7 bases identical to TRBD1. This CDR3 has 18 residues. CDR1 MNHEY and CDR2 SVGEGT come from the germline V gene. Trimming cost V 6 bases and J 4 bases; bases outside gene matches: 17. The chain's CDR3 is CASRRQRTGTVNNEKLFF. DNA of the CDR3: TGTGCCAGCAGACGCCAACGAACCGGGACAGTGAATAATGAAAAACTGTTTTTT.